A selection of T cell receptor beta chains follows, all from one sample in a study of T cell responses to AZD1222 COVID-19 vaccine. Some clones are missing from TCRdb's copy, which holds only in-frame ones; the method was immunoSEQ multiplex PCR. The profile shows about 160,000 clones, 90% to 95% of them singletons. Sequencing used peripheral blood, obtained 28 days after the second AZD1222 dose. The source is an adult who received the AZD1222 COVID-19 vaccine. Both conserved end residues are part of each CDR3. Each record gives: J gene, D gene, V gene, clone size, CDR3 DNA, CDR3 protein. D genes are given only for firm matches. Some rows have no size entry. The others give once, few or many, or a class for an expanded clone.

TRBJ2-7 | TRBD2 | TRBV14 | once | TGTGCCAGCAGCCAACAAGCGGGACCAGGGGAGCAGTACTTC | CASSQQAGPGEQYF
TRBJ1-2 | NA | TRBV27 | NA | TGTGCCAGCAGTGGGGATAACTATGGCTACACCTTC | CASSGDNYGYTF
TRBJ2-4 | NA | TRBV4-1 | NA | TGCGCCAGCAGCCGGACAGCTCCAGAAGCCAAAAACATTCAGTACTTC | CASSRTAPEAKNIQYF
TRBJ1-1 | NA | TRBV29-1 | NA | TGCAGCGTTGAATCCGGCGGTGGGGGGCGAGGTGACACTGAAGCTTTCTTT | CSVESGGGGRGDTEAFF
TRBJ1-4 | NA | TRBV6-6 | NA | TGTGCCAGCACCCGACAGCCTAATGAAAAACTGTTTTTT | CASTRQPNEKLFF
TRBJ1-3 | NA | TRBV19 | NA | TGTGCCAGTAGTATTTCAGGTGGAGGAGGGGGTGCCGGAAACACCATATATTTT | CASSISGGGGGAGNTIYF
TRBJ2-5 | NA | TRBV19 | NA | TGTGCCAGTAGTATAGTACGGCAGGCGGAGACCCAGTACTTC | CASSIVRQAETQYF
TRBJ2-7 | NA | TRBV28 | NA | TGTGCCAGCAGTTTGAGAGGAATTCGGCAATGGGAGCAGTACTTC | CASSLRGIRQWEQYF
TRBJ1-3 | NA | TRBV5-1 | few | TGCGCCAGCAGCCCGTTAAGGATGGACACCATATATTTT | CASSPLRMDTIYF
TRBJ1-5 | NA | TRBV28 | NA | TGTGCCAGCAGTTTACCAGGGAGTGGCAATCAGCCCCAGCATTTT | CASSLPGSGNQPQHF
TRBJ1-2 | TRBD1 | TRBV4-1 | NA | TGCGCCAGCAGCCTGAGGGAGGGGGCCCTCTATGGCTACACCTTC | CASSLREGALYGYTF
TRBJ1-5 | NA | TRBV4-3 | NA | TGCGCCAGCAGCCAAGACGCCAGGCATCAGCCCCAGCATTTT | CASSQDARHQPQHF
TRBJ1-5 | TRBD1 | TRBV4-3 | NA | TGCGCCAGCAGCCAAGTGAGAGGGGGCAGTCAGCCCCAGCATTTT | CASSQVRGGSQPQHF
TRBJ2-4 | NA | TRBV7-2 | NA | TGTGCCAGCAGCTTAGAGGCGGGCGTGGGGAAAAACATTCAGTACTTC | CASSLEAGVGKNIQYF
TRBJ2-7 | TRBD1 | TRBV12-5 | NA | TGTGCTAGTGGTTGGGACAGCAACTACGAGCAGTACTTC | CASGWDSNYEQYF
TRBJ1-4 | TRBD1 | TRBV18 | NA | TGTGCCAGCTCACCGAGACAGGGGGGAAGTGAAAAACTGTTTTTT | CASSPRQGGSEKLFF
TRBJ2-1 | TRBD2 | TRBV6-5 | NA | TGTGCCAGCAGTTCCTTAGCGGGAGGGCCATTCGGTGAGCAGTTCTTC | CASSSLAGGPFGEQFF
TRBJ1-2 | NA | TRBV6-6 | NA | TGTGCCAGCAGTTACCTTGACGGAGATAGGGGCTACACCTTC | CASSYLDGDRGYTF
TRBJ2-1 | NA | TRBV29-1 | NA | TGCAGCGTATTGGGTGCAGGGCATGAGCAGTTCTTC | CSVLGAGHEQFF
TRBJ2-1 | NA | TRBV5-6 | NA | TGTGCCAGCAGCTTGGGGTGGCTGGCCTACAATGAGCAGTTCTTC | CASSLGWLAYNEQFF
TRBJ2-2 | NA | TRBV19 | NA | TGTGCCAGTAGTAATCAGGGGTTCGCCGGGGAGCTGTTTTTT | CASSNQGFAGELFF
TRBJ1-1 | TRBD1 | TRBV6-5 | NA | TGTGCCAGCAGTCTCGACAGGGTTGCTGCCACTGAAGCTTTCTTT | CASSLDRVAATEAFF
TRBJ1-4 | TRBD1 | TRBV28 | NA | TGTGCCAGCAGTTCCGGACAGGGGGTCCATAAAAAACTGTTTTTT | CASSSGQGVHKKLFF
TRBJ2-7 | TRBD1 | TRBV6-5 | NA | TGTGCCAGCAGTTATTTGGGACAGGCCTCCTACGAGCAGTACTTC | CASSYLGQASYEQYF
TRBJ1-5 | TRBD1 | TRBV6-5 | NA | TGTGCCAGCAGTTATTCAGGGGGCGCCAGGCAGCCCCAGCATTTT | CASSYSGGARQPQHF
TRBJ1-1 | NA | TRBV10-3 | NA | TGTGCCATCAGTCAGGACAGTACTGAAGCTTTCTTT | CAISQDSTEAFF
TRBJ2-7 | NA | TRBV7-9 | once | TGTGCCAGCAGCTTAGCCGGAGGCTCCTACGAGCAGTACTTC | CASSLAGGSYEQYF
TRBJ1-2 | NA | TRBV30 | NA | TGTGCCTGGTACTCGGCGGGTGGCTACACCTTC | CAWYSAGGYTF
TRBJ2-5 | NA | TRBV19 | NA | TGTGCCAGTAGTCCGGACGGGACACCCATGAGCCAGTACTTC | CASSPDGTPMSQYF
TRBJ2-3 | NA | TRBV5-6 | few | TGTGCCAGCAGCTTAAGGGGGAGCCGCACAGATACGCAGTATTTT | CASSLRGSRTDTQYF
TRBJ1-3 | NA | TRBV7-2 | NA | TGTGCCAGCAGCTTAGGCACGGGATTGTTGGGGGGGAACACCATATATTTT | CASSLGTGLLGGNTIYF
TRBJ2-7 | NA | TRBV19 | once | TGTGCCAGTAGTACCGGGACTGAACGGTACGAGCAGTACTTC | CASSTGTERYEQYF
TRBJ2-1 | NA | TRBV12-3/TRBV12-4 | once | TGTGCCAGCGGGACTTACGTTGAAAATGAGCAGTTCTTC | CASGTYVENEQFF
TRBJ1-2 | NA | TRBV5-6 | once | TGTGCCAGCAGCTTCCCCCAGAGCGGGGATGGCTACACCTTC | CASSFPQSGDGYTF
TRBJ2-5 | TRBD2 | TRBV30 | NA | TGTGCCTGGAGTGTACTTCGGACTAGCGGGAGTTGGGGGGCGGAGACCCAGTACTTC | CAWSVLRTSGSWGAETQYF
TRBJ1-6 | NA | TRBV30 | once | TGTGCTCTGGGCGGACAGTATAATTCACCCCTCCACTTT | CALGGQYNSPLHF
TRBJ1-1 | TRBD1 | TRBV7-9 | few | TGTGCCAGCAGCCGACAGGGGAACACTGAAGCTTTCTTT | CASSRQGNTEAFF
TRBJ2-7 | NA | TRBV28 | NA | TGTGCCAGCGAGGGAGTCTCCTACGAGCAGTACTTC | CASEGVSYEQYF
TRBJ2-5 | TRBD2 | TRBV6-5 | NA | TGTGCCAGCATTCGACTAGCGGGGGCTGATAAGACCCAGTACTTC | CASIRLAGADKTQYF
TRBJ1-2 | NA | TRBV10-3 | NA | TGTGCCATCAGTGAGTCTAATGGACGGGGCTCAAGCCAGTCTGGCTACACCTTC | CAISESNGRGSSQSGYTF
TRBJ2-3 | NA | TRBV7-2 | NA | TGTGCCAGCAGCCCCAGCGGAACTAGCACAGATACGCAGTATTTT | CASSPSGTSTDTQYF